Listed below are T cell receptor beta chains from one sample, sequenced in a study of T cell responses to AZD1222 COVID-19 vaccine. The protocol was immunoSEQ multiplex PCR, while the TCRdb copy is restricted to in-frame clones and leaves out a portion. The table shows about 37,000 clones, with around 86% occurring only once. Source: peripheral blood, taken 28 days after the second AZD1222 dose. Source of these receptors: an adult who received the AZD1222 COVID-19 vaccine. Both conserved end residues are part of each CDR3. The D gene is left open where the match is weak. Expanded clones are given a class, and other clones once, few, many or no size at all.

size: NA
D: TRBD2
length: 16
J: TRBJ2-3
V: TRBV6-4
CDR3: CASSPASGGALDTQYF
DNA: TGTGCCAGCAGTCCCGCTAGCGGGGGGGCCTTAGATACGCAGTATTTT

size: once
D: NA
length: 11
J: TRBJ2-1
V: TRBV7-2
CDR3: CASSMHYEQFF
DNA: TGTGCCAGCAGCATGCATTATGAGCAGTTCTTC

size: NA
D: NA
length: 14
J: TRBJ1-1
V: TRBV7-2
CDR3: CASSSGTVNTEAFF
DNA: TGTGCCAGCAGCTCCGGGACGGTGAACACTGAAGCTTTCTTT

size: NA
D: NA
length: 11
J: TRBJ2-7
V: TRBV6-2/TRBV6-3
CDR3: CASSSIYEQYF
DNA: TGTGCCAGCAGTTCGATCTACGAGCAGTACTTC

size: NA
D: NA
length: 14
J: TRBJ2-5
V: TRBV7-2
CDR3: CASSLARLRETQYF
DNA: TGTGCCAGCAGCTTAGCCCGTCTACGAGAGACCCAGTACTTC

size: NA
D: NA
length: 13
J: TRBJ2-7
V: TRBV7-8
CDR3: CASSLASAYEQYF
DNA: TGTGCCAGCAGCTTAGCCAGTGCCTACGAGCAGTACTTC

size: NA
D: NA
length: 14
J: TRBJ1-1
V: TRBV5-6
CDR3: CASSLRGAVTEAFF
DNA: TGTGCCAGCAGCCTACGAGGGGCGGTCACTGAAGCTTTCTTT

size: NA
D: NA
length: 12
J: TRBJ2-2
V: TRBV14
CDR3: CASSQHRGELFF
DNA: TGTGCCAGCAGCCAACATCGCGGGGAGCTGTTTTTT

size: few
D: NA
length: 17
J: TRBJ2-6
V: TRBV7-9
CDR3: CASSLALYVSGANVLTF
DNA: TGTGCCAGCAGCTTAGCGTTGTACGTCTCTGGGGCCAACGTCCTGACTTTC

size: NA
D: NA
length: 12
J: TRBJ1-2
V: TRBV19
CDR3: CASSIIPYGYTF
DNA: TGTGCCAGTAGTATAATCCCCTATGGCTACACCTTC

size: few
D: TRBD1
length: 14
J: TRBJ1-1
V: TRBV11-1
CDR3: CASSSRQGGTEAFF
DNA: TGTGCCAGCAGCTCCCGACAGGGCGGCACTGAAGCTTTCTTT

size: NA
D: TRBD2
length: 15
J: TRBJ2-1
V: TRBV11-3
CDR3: CASSLSGGAYNEQFF
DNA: TGTGCCAGCAGCTTGAGCGGGGGAGCCTACAATGAGCAGTTCTTC

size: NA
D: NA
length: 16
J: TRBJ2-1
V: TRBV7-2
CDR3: CASSLEGSFPGPEQFF
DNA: TGTGCCAGCAGCTTAGAGGGTAGCTTTCCCGGCCCTGAGCAGTTCTTC

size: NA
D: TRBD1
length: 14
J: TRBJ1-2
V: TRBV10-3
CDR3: CAIKREGTGPGGTF
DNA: TGTGCCATCAAACGAGAGGGGACAGGCCCGGGAGGAACCTTC

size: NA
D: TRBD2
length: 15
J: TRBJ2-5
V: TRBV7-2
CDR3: CASSLSSGSAQTQYF
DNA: TGTGCCAGCAGCTTATCCAGCGGGAGTGCGCAGACCCAGTACTTC

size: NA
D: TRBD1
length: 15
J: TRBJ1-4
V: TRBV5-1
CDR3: CASSTRGRVGEKLFF
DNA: TGCGCCAGCAGCACGAGGGGGCGGGTTGGGGAAAAACTGTTTTTT

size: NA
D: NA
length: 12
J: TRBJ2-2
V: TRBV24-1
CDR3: CATSVGAGELFF
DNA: TGTGCCACCAGTGTGGGTGCCGGGGAGCTGTTTTTT

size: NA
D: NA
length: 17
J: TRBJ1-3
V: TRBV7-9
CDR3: CASSLAQADLTGNTIYF
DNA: TGTGCCAGCAGCTTAGCGCAGGCAGATCTAACTGGAAACACCATATATTTT

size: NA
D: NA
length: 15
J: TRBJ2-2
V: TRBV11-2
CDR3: CASSLIAGGFGELFF
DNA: TGTGCCAGCAGCTTAATCGCAGGGGGGTTCGGGGAGCTGTTTTTT

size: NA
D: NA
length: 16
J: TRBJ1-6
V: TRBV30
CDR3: CAWSVREGPPNSPLHF
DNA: TGTGCCTGGAGTGTACGTGAAGGCCCGCCAAATTCACCCCTCCACTTT

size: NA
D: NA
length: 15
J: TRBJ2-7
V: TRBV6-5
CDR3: CASRTTSGGAGEQYF
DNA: TGTGCCAGCAGAACTACGAGTGGCGGGGCGGGTGAGCAGTACTTC

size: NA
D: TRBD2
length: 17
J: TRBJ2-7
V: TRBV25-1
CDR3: CASTPGGSPGGFYEQYF
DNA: TGTGCCAGCACCCCTGGGGGAAGCCCCGGGGGGTTCTACGAGCAGTACTTC

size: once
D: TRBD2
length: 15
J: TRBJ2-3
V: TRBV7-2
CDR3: CASSFLAGTRDTQYF
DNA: TGTGCCAGCAGCTTCCTAGCGGGGACGAGAGATACGCAGTATTTT

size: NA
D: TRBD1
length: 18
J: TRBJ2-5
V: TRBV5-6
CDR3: CASSVGYRGLLGQETQYF
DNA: TGTGCCAGCAGCGTTGGTTACAGGGGCCTCTTGGGACAAGAGACCCAGTACTTC

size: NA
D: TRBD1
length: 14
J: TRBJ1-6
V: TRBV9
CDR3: CASSATGDNSPLHF
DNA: TGTGCCAGCAGCGCAACAGGGGATAATTCACCCCTCCACTTT

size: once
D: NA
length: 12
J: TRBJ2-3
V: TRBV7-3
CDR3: CASSLERHTQYF
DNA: TGTGCCAGCAGCTTAGAAAGGCATACGCAGTATTTT

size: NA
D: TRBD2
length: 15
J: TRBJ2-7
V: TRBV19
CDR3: CASSNGLAGAYEQYF
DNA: TGTGCCAGTAGTAACGGACTAGCGGGAGCCTACGAGCAGTACTTC

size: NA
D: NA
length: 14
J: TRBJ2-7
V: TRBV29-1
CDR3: CSVGDTETPREQYF
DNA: TGCAGCGTTGGAGACACAGAAACCCCCCGGGAGCAGTACTTC

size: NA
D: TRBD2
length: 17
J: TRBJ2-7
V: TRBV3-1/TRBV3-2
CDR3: CASSQKRALGGVDEQYF
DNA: TGTGCCAGCAGCCAAAAGAGGGCTTTGGGAGGGGTGGACGAGCAGTACTTC

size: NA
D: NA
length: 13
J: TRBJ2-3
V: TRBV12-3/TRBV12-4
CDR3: CASSPPRRDTQYF
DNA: TGTGCCAGCAGTCCCCCCAGGAGGGATACGCAGTATTTT

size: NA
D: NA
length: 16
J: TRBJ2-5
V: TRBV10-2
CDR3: CASSPFYLTVQETQYF
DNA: TGCGCCAGCAGTCCCTTTTATCTGACAGTCCAAGAGACCCAGTACTTC

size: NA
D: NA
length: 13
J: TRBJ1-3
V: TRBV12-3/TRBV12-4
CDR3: CATNPPAGNTIYF
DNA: TGTGCCACCAACCCGCCCGCCGGAAACACCATATATTTT

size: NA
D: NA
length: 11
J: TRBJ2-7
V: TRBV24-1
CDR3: CATSSGYEQYF
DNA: TGTGCCACCAGTTCAGGGTACGAGCAGTACTTC

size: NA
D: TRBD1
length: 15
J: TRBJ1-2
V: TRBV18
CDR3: CASSRDRFHVDGYTF
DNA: TGTGCCAGCTCACGGGACAGGTTCCACGTGGATGGCTACACCTTC

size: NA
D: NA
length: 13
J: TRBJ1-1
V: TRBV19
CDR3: CASSTGVDTEAFF
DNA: TGTGCCAGTAGTACAGGGGTAGACACTGAAGCTTTCTTT

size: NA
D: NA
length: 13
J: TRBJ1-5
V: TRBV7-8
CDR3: CASSLGGDQPQHF
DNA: TGTGCCAGCAGCTTAGGGGGCGATCAGCCCCAGCATTTT

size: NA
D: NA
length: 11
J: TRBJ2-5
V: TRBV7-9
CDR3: CASSLAETQYF
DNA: TGTGCCAGCAGCTTAGCAGAGACCCAGTACTTC

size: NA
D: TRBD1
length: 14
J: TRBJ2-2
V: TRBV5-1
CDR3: CASSNTGGPGELFF
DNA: TGCGCCAGCAGCAACACAGGGGGCCCCGGGGAGCTGTTTTTT

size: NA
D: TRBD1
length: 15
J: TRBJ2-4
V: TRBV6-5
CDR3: CASSDSTGTENIQYF
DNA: TGTGCCAGCAGTGACTCGACAGGGACGGAAAACATTCAGTACTTC

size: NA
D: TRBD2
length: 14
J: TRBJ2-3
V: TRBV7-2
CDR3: CASSVGLAADTQYF
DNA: TGTGCCAGCAGCGTGGGACTAGCTGCGGATACGCAGTATTTT

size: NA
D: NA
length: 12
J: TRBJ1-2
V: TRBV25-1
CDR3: CASSDYEGGYTF
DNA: TGTGCCAGCAGTGATTACGAGGGAGGCTACACCTTC

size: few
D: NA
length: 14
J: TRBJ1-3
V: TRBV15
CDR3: CATSRVRGSHTIYF
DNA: TGTGCCACCAGCAGAGTTCGAGGGAGTCACACCATATATTTT

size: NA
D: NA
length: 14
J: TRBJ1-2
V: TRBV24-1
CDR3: CATSDGGLNYGYTF
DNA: TGTGCCACCAGCGACGGGGGCTTAAACTATGGCTACACCTTC

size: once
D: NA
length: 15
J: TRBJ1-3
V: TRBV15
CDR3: CATSLTTGYGNTIYF
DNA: TGTGCCACCAGCCTAACGACAGGCTATGGAAACACCATATATTTT

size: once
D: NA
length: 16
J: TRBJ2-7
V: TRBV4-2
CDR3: CASSPFRGASSYEQYF
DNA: TGTGCCAGCAGCCCCTTCCGAGGCGCGAGCTCCTACGAGCAGTACTTC

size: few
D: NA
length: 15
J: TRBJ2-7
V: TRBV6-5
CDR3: CASRPLRAGSYEQYF
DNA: TGTGCCAGCAGGCCCCTGAGGGCTGGCTCCTACGAGCAGTACTTC

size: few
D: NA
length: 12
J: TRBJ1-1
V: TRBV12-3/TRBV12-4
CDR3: CASSFGDTEAFF
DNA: TGTGCCAGCAGTTTCGGAGACACTGAAGCTTTCTTT

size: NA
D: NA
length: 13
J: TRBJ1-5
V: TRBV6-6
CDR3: CASSYSHPGPQHF
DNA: TGTGCCAGCAGTTACTCCCATCCGGGGCCCCAGCATTTT

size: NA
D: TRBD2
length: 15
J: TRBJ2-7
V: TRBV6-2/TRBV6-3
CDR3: CASSWLAGVYYEQYF
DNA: TGTGCCAGCAGCTGGCTAGCGGGAGTGTACTACGAGCAGTACTTC

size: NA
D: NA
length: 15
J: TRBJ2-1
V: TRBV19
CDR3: CASRGARGFYNEQFF
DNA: TGTGCCAGTAGAGGTGCCAGGGGTTTTTACAATGAGCAGTTCTTC